This T cell receptor beta chain was recorded in a study of blood T cell repertoires in COVID-19. This clone was picked up one time. The method was immunoSEQ multiplex PCR; TCRdb's version includes in-frame clones alone and lacks a portion of them. The sample consists of over 85,000 clones, about 85% of them appearing once. V gave up 2 bases and J gave up 6 bases, with 18 bases separating them. CDR1 and CDR2 (germline): SGHTS, YDEGEE. The CDR3 has 16 residues. The rearrangement links TRBV5-8 to TRBJ1-5; possible D gene TRBD1, 5 bases. This sequence originates from a man aged 55-75 years with acute or convalescent COVID-19. The sequenced material came from peripheral blood. The CDR3 sequence: CASSLFGVGEGQPQHF. As DNA, the CDR3 is TGTGCCAGCAGCTTATTTGGCGTGGGGGAGGGTCAGCCCCAGCATTTT.